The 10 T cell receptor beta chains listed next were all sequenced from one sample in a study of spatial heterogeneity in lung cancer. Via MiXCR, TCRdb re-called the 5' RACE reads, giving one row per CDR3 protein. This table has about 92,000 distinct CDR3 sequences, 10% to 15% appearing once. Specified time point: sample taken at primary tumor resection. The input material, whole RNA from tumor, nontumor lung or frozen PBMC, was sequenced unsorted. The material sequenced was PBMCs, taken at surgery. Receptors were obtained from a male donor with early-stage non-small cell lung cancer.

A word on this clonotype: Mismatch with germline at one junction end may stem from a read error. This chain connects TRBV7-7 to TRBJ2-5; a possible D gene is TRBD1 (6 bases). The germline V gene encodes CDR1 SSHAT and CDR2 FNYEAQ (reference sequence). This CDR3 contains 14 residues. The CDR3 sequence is CASSLNRVLETQYF. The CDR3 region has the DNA TGTGCTAGCAGCTTGAACAGGGTATTGGAGACCCAGTACTTC.

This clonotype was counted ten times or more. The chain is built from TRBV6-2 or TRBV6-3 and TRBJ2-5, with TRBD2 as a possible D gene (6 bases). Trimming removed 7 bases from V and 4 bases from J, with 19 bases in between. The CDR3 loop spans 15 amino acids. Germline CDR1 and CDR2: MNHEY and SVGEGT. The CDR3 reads CASTTGRLRGETQYF. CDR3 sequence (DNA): TGTGCCAGCACTACTGGACGCCTGCGGGGAGAGACCCAGTACTTC.

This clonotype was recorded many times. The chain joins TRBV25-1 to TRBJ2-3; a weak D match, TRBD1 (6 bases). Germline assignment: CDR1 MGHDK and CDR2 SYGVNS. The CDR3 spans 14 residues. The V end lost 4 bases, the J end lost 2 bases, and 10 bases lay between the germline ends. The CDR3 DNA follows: TGTGCCAGCAGTGCTCAGGGGATCACAGATACGCAGTATTTT. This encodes CASSAQGITDTQYF.

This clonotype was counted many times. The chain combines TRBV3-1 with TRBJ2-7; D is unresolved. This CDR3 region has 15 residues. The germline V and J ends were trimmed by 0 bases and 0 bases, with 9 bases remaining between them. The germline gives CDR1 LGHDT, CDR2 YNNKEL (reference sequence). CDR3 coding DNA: TGTGCCAGCAGCCAAGATACGTACAGCTCCTACGAGCAGTACTTC. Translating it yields CASSQDTYSSYEQYF.

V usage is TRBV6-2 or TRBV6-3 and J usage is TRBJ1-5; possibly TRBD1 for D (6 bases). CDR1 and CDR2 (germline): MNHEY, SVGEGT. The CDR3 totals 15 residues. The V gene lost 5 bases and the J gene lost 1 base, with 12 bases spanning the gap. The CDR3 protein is CASSLRGGSNQPQHF. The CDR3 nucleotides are TGTGCCAGCAGTCTCAGGGGCGGGAGCAATCAGCCCCAGCATTTT.

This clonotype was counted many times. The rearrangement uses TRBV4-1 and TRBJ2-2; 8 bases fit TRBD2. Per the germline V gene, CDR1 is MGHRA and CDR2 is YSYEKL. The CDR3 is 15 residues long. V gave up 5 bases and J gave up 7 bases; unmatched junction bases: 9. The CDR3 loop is CASSSREGPVGELFF. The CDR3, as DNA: TGCGCCAGCAGCTCCCGGGAGGGGCCTGTCGGGGAGCTGTTTTTT.

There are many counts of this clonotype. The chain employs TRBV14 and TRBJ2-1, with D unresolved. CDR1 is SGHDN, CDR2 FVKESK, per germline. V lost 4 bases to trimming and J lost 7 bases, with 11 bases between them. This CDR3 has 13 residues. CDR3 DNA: TGTGCCAGCAGCCGGTCACATGGAAATGAGCAGTTCTTC. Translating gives CASSRSHGNEQFF.

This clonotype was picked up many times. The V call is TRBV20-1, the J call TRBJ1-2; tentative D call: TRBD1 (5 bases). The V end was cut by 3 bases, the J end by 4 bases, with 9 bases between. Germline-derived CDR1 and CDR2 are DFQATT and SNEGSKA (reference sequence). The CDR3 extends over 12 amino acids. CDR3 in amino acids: CSARPQGYGYTF. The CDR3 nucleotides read TGCAGTGCTAGGCCCCAGGGCTATGGCTACACCTTC.

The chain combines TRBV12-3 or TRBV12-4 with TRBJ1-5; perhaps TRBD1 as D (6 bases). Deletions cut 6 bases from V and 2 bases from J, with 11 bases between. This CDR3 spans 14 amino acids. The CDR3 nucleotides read TGTGCCAGCAGCCAACGACAGGGCAATCAGCCCCAGCATTTT. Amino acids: CASSQRQGNQPQHF.

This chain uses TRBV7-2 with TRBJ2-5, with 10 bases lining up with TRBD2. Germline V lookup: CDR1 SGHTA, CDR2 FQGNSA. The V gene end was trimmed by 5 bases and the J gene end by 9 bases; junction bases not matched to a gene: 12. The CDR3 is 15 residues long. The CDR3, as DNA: TGTGCCAGCAGCCCGGAAGCGGGAGGGATGCCGGCCCAGTACTTC. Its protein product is CASSPEAGGMPAQYF. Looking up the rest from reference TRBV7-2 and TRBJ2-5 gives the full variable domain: GAGVSQSPSNKVTEKGKDVELRCDPISGHTALYWYRQSLGQGLEFLIYFQGNSAPDKSGLPSDRFSAERTGGSVSTLTIQRTQQEDSAVYLCASSPEAGGMPAQYFGPGTRLLVL.